The rows below give T cell receptor beta chains drawn from one sample of a study of T cell responses to AZD1222 COVID-19 vaccine. Profiled with immunoSEQ multiplex PCR; TCRdb holds only in-frame clones, not every one. The data show 95,000 to 150,000 clones, about nine tenths seen once. This specimen was peripheral blood, taken 28 days after the second AZD1222 dose. These receptors were collected from an adult who received the AZD1222 COVID-19 vaccine. Both conserved end residues are part of each CDR3. The order of the fields is CDR3 DNA, CDR3 protein, clone size, D gene, J gene, V gene. A D gene is named only where the DNA matches it firmly. Clone size appears in some rows only: once, few, many, or a class for an expanded clone.

DNA: TGTGCCAGCAGTTTTGCCCGAGGTGGGCTAGCGGGACCCGAATCCTACGAGCAGTACTTC
CDR3: CASSFARGGLAGPESYEQYF
size: once
D: TRBD2
J: TRBJ2-7
V: TRBV28

DNA: TGCAGTGCCCCGGGGGGCGGGGAGCTGTTTTTT
CDR3: CSAPGGGELFF
size: NA
D: TRBD2
J: TRBJ2-2
V: TRBV20-1

DNA: TGTGCCAGCACCTACGGGGCAGCGAAAAATAACTATGGCTACACCTTC
CDR3: CASTYGAAKNNYGYTF
size: once
D: NA
J: TRBJ1-2
V: TRBV3-1/TRBV3-2

DNA: TGTGCCAGCAGTCCCCGGAGGGGGGATAACTATGGCTACACCTTC
CDR3: CASSPRRGDNYGYTF
size: once
D: NA
J: TRBJ1-2
V: TRBV27

DNA: TGTGCCAGCAGTGAACGGAGTAGAAGGACCGGGGAGCTGTTTTTT
CDR3: CASSERSRRTGELFF
size: NA
D: NA
J: TRBJ2-2
V: TRBV2

DNA: TGTGCCAGCAGCTTGGGGGGGAGCTCCTATAATTCACCCCTCCACTTT
CDR3: CASSLGGSSYNSPLHF
size: NA
D: NA
J: TRBJ1-6
V: TRBV5-4

DNA: TGTGCCAGCAGCCAAGGCCTAACTAGCGGGGGGAAGAGAGAGACCCAGTACTTC
CDR3: CASSQGLTSGGKRETQYF
size: NA
D: TRBD2
J: TRBJ2-5
V: TRBV3-1/TRBV3-2

DNA: TGTGCCAGCAGCGTGCGGCGTAGCGGTATGGCTGGCTACACCTTC
CDR3: CASSVRRSGMAGYTF
size: NA
D: NA
J: TRBJ1-2
V: TRBV3-1/TRBV3-2

DNA: TGTGCCAGCACCGAAGGGAAGTCTGGAAACACCATATATTTT
CDR3: CASTEGKSGNTIYF
size: NA
D: NA
J: TRBJ1-3
V: TRBV28

DNA: TGTGCCAGCGGGGCCGGGGTAATTAATGAAAAACTGTTTTTT
CDR3: CASGAGVINEKLFF
size: NA
D: NA
J: TRBJ1-4
V: TRBV28

DNA: TGTGCCAGCAGCCCGGGACAGGTCGATGAAGCTTTCTTT
CDR3: CASSPGQVDEAFF
size: NA
D: TRBD1
J: TRBJ1-1
V: TRBV3-1/TRBV3-2

DNA: TGTGCCAGCAGTTTATTCAGGGGCAACCCCTACGAGCAGTACTTC
CDR3: CASSLFRGNPYEQYF
size: once
D: NA
J: TRBJ2-7
V: TRBV28

DNA: TGTGCCAGCAGCCGCCGATTCCCGGGACAGGGTCTTATCTTC
CDR3: CASSRRFPGQGLIF
size: NA
D: NA
J: TRBJ2-1
V: TRBV21-1

DNA: TGTGCCAGTAGTATTCTACTTGGGAACACCCCCGGAGCTTTCTTT
CDR3: CASSILLGNTPGAFF
size: once
D: NA
J: TRBJ1-1
V: TRBV19

DNA: TGCGCCAGCAGCTCGGGGGGAGCGGGCAATCAGCCCCAGCATTTT
CDR3: CASSSGGAGNQPQHF
size: NA
D: NA
J: TRBJ1-5
V: TRBV5-1

DNA: TGTGCCAGCAGCTTAGCCCCGGGGCAGGACCTTGGGGCTTTCTTT
CDR3: CASSLAPGQDLGAFF
size: NA
D: NA
J: TRBJ1-1
V: TRBV13

DNA: TGTGCCAGCTCACCAATCGGTAGCGGGACCGTCACCTCTGGGGCCAACGTCCTGACTTTC
CDR3: CASSPIGSGTVTSGANVLTF
size: NA
D: TRBD2
J: TRBJ2-6
V: TRBV18

DNA: TGCGCCAGCAGCCAAGACGGCAGGAACACCGGGGAGCTGTTTTTT
CDR3: CASSQDGRNTGELFF
size: NA
D: NA
J: TRBJ2-2
V: TRBV4-1

DNA: TGTGCCAGCGTTTTGGGCCTAGCGGGGTCGAATGAGCAGTTCTTC
CDR3: CASVLGLAGSNEQFF
size: NA
D: TRBD2
J: TRBJ2-1
V: TRBV10-3

DNA: TGTGCCAGCAACCGGCCTCAGACCGGGGAGCTGTTTTTT
CDR3: CASNRPQTGELFF
size: NA
D: NA
J: TRBJ2-2
V: TRBV6-5

DNA: TGTGCCAGCAGTGATCTAGGCACCGTCTTGGAGCAGTTCTTC
CDR3: CASSDLGTVLEQFF
size: NA
D: NA
J: TRBJ2-1
V: TRBV6-1

DNA: TGTGCCAGCAGCGAAACAGGGTACTATGGCTACACCTTC
CDR3: CASSETGYYGYTF
size: NA
D: NA
J: TRBJ1-2
V: TRBV7-6

DNA: TGTGCCAGCAGCCAAGATCAGGACAGGGGGGAAGAAAAACTGTTTTTT
CDR3: CASSQDQDRGEEKLFF
size: NA
D: TRBD1
J: TRBJ1-4
V: TRBV4-2

DNA: TGCGCCAGCAGCTTGGCCCCTGGGCTAGCGGTACGCTACGAGCAGTACTTC
CDR3: CASSLAPGLAVRYEQYF
size: NA
D: TRBD2
J: TRBJ2-7
V: TRBV5-1

DNA: TGTGCCAGCAGCTTTGGTGGGCGGGTAGAGCAGTTCTTC
CDR3: CASSFGGRVEQFF
size: once
D: NA
J: TRBJ2-1
V: TRBV7-2

DNA: TGTGCCAGCAGTCCTGCGGGACAGGGGTTTCCCGGGGAGCTGTTTTTT
CDR3: CASSPAGQGFPGELFF
size: NA
D: TRBD1
J: TRBJ2-2
V: TRBV28

DNA: TGTGCCAGTACCCCTACAGGGGAAAAGAACACTGAAGCTTTCTTT
CDR3: CASTPTGEKNTEAFF
size: once
D: TRBD1
J: TRBJ1-1
V: TRBV19

DNA: TGTGCCAGCAGCTCCGGGTGGGCTTCACCCCTCCACTTT
CDR3: CASSSGWASPLHF
size: NA
D: NA
J: TRBJ1-6
V: TRBV11-2

DNA: TGCAGCGTTACGCCCCGTCTAGCGGGGGAAACTAATGAGCAGTTCTTC
CDR3: CSVTPRLAGETNEQFF
size: NA
D: TRBD2
J: TRBJ2-1
V: TRBV29-1

DNA: TGTGCCAGCAGCTGGGAGTCAGGGGGCTGGACTGAAGCTTTCTTT
CDR3: CASSWESGGWTEAFF
size: NA
D: TRBD1
J: TRBJ1-1
V: TRBV11-2

DNA: TGTGCCAGCAGTTCTACAGGCTACAATGAGCAGTTCTTC
CDR3: CASSSTGYNEQFF
size: NA
D: NA
J: TRBJ2-1
V: TRBV28

DNA: TGTGCCAGCAGTGAGTCAGCTAACTATGGCTACACCTTC
CDR3: CASSESANYGYTF
size: once
D: NA
J: TRBJ1-2
V: TRBV2

DNA: TGTGCCAGCAGTACCACCCAACACGAGCAGTACTTC
CDR3: CASSTTQHEQYF
size: NA
D: NA
J: TRBJ2-7
V: TRBV2

DNA: TGTGCCAGCAGTTTATGGGGTTCCGGGGAGCTGTTTTTT
CDR3: CASSLWGSGELFF
size: NA
D: NA
J: TRBJ2-2
V: TRBV27

DNA: TGTGCCAGCAACTTAGGCGGCGGGAGTGCGAACGAGCAGTACTTC
CDR3: CASNLGGGSANEQYF
size: few
D: TRBD2
J: TRBJ2-7
V: TRBV6-6

DNA: TGTGCCAGCAGGAACCCGGCATATGGCTACACCTTC
CDR3: CASRNPAYGYTF
size: NA
D: NA
J: TRBJ1-2
V: TRBV28

DNA: TGTGCCAGCAGTCCCAAAGCCGTAGCGGGAGTGTCCGGGGAGCTGTTTTTT
CDR3: CASSPKAVAGVSGELFF
size: NA
D: TRBD2
J: TRBJ2-2
V: TRBV28

DNA: TGTGCCAGCAGTCGCCCCCCTTGGGACAGAGATACAACTAATGAAAAACTGTTTTTT
CDR3: CASSRPPWDRDTTNEKLFF
size: NA
D: TRBD1
J: TRBJ1-4
V: TRBV28

DNA: TGCGCCAGCAGCTCGGGCCAGATAAATCTCGGGGAGCTGTTTTTT
CDR3: CASSSGQINLGELFF
size: NA
D: NA
J: TRBJ2-2
V: TRBV5-1

DNA: TGTGCCAGCAGCTTCGGACGCACCATATATTTT
CDR3: CASSFGRTIYF
size: NA
D: NA
J: TRBJ1-3
V: TRBV7-9

DNA: TGTGCCACCACCAAAGGGGGGGCTCCCTACAATGAGCAGTTCTTC
CDR3: CATTKGGAPYNEQFF
size: NA
D: NA
J: TRBJ2-1
V: TRBV24-1

DNA: TGTGCCAGTCAGGGGTGGGGCGATTACGAGCAGTACTTC
CDR3: CASQGWGDYEQYF
size: NA
D: NA
J: TRBJ2-7
V: TRBV28

DNA: TGTGCCAGCAGTGGGAACTCGGACGAGCAGTACTTC
CDR3: CASSGNSDEQYF
size: NA
D: NA
J: TRBJ2-7
V: TRBV12-3/TRBV12-4

DNA: TGTGCCAGCAGTTTCCCCCGGACAGGGGGATCGACTAATGAAAAACTGTTTTTT
CDR3: CASSFPRTGGSTNEKLFF
size: NA
D: TRBD1
J: TRBJ1-4
V: TRBV28

DNA: TGTGCCAGCAGCTTTTTTCGGGAGACCCAGTACTTC
CDR3: CASSFFRETQYF
size: NA
D: NA
J: TRBJ2-5
V: TRBV13

DNA: TGCGCCAGCAGCTTGGCCGGACAGGGGGCTGAAAAACTGTTTTTT
CDR3: CASSLAGQGAEKLFF
size: once
D: TRBD1
J: TRBJ1-4
V: TRBV5-1

DNA: TGTGCCAGCAGCTTGGCTTGGCCTTTGAACACTGAAGCTTTCTTT
CDR3: CASSLAWPLNTEAFF
size: NA
D: NA
J: TRBJ1-1
V: TRBV5-8

DNA: TGTGCCAGCAGCTCACGGACTAGCGGTAACTACGAGCAGTACTTC
CDR3: CASSSRTSGNYEQYF
size: few
D: TRBD2
J: TRBJ2-7
V: TRBV7-9

DNA: TGCGCCAGCAGCGGGACAGTCTCCTACGAGCAGTACTTC
CDR3: CASSGTVSYEQYF
size: NA
D: TRBD1
J: TRBJ2-7
V: TRBV10-1

DNA: TGTGCCAGCAGCCAGACAGGGGGCCCCGACTATGGCTACACCTTC
CDR3: CASSQTGGPDYGYTF
size: NA
D: TRBD1
J: TRBJ1-2
V: TRBV5-6

DNA: TGTGCCAGCTCACCACTCTTTCTTGTGGGAGGATACGAGCAGTACTTC
CDR3: CASSPLFLVGGYEQYF
size: NA
D: NA
J: TRBJ2-7
V: TRBV18

DNA: TGTGCCAGCAGTGAGTATCACGGACGGACCAATCAGCCCCAGCATTTT
CDR3: CASSEYHGRTNQPQHF
size: NA
D: NA
J: TRBJ1-5
V: TRBV2

DNA: TGTGCCAGCAGCCCTCAAGCCGGGAGCGGGAGGGCACTGGGTACGCAGTATTTT
CDR3: CASSPQAGSGRALGTQYF
size: NA
D: TRBD2
J: TRBJ2-3
V: TRBV3-1/TRBV3-2

DNA: TGCGCCAGCAGCCAAGAATGGCAGATGAACACTGAAGCTTTCTTT
CDR3: CASSQEWQMNTEAFF
size: NA
D: NA
J: TRBJ1-1
V: TRBV4-1

DNA: TGTGCCAGTAGTAGCCCCCCAGGAGCCGCCCGCGATCAGCCCCAGCATTTT
CDR3: CASSSPPGAARDQPQHF
size: NA
D: NA
J: TRBJ1-5
V: TRBV19

DNA: TGTGCCAGCAGTTTTAACGGCGCGAACACCGGGGAGCTGTTTTTT
CDR3: CASSFNGANTGELFF
size: NA
D: NA
J: TRBJ2-2
V: TRBV27

DNA: TGTGCCAGCAGCCAAGGAGGGGGATCCTCTGGAAACACCATATATTTT
CDR3: CASSQGGGSSGNTIYF
size: NA
D: NA
J: TRBJ1-3
V: TRBV3-1/TRBV3-2

DNA: TGTGCCAGCAGCCCTCGCGGACTCCGAGTTGGGGAGCTGTTTTTT
CDR3: CASSPRGLRVGELFF
size: NA
D: NA
J: TRBJ2-2
V: TRBV14